One sample yielded the 28 T cell receptor beta chains listed below, sequenced in a study of OX40 agonist ivuxolimab in advanced cancers. Measured with immunoSEQ multiplex PCR; TCRdb has only the in-frame clones, and not every one. This repertoire shows fewer than 15,000 clones, 82% found once; its top ten account for roughly 40%. This sample comprised CD4+ or CD8+ T cells sorted from blood, obtained in a trial of the OX40 agonist ivuxolimab. The receptors stem from an adult with an advanced solid tumor such as melanoma, head and neck, liver or kidney cancer.

V gene TRBV28 combines with J gene TRBJ2-7; D uncertain. V was trimmed by 4 bases and J by 2 bases, leaving 3 bases between them. The CDR3 sequence is 11 residues long. The germline CDR1 and CDR2 sequences are MDHEN and SYDVKM. CDR3 protein: CASSSTYEQYF. The CDR3 DNA sequence: TGTGCCAGCAGTTCGACCTACGAGCAGTACTTC.

The chain employs TRBV7-8 and TRBJ1-2; D might be TRBD1 (6 bases). V lost 7 bases to trimming and J lost 3 bases, with 9 bases between them. The CDR3 loop spans 12 amino acids. The V gene's germline CDR1 is SGHVS and CDR2 FQNEAQ. CDR3 sequence reads: CASTAGDYGYTF. The CDR3 nucleotides read TGTGCCAGCACAGCAGGGGACTATGGCTACACCTTC. The variable domain in full, completed from reference TRBV7-8 and TRBJ1-2, reads GAGVSQSPRYKVAKRGQDVALRCDPISGHVSLFWYQQALGQGPEFLTYFQNEAQLDKSGLPSDRFFAERPEGSVSTLKIQRTQQEDSAVYLCASTAGDYGYTFGSGTRLTVV.

The gene calls are TRBV30 and TRBJ2-2; D call uncertain. The germline gives CDR1 GTSNPN, CDR2 SVGIG (reference sequence). The CDR3 covers 14 residues. V gave up 2 bases and J gave up 0 bases, with 7 bases separating them. The CDR3 is CAWSFGTNTGELFF. CDR3 nucleotide sequence: TGTGCCTGGAGTTTTGGAACGAACACCGGGGAGCTGTTTTTT.

Worth noting for this clone: A clone one base away is much larger, so this may be a read error. The rearrangement uses TRBV9 and TRBJ1-1, with 9 bases identical to TRBD1. The V gene's germline CDR1 is SGDLS and CDR2 YYNGEE. The CDR3 runs to 15 residues. In nucleotides, the CDR3 is TGTGCCAGCAACGTAGGGACAGGGCTGAACACTGAAGCTTTCTTT. Protein sequence: CASNVGTGLNTEAFF. The whole variable domain, filled in from reference TRBV9 and TRBJ1-1, reads DSGVTQTPKHLITATGQRVTLRCSPRSGDLSVYWYQQSLDQGLQFLIQYYNGEERAKGNILERFSAQQFPDLHSELNLSSLELGDSALYFCASNVGTGLNTEAFFGQGTRLTVV.

This rearrangement joins TRBV14 to TRBJ2-7; D ambiguous. Trimming pared 1 base from V and 4 bases from J, leaving 17 bases between. Germline V lookup: CDR1 SGHDN, CDR2 FVKESK. This CDR3 spans 16 amino acids. The CDR3 here is CASSQVRSQIPYEQYF. CDR3 nucleotides: TGTGCCAGCAGCCAAGTAAGGTCACAGATTCCGTACGAGCAGTACTTC.

J is TRBJ1-1 and V is TRBV7-8; 10 bases match TRBD1. The CDR3 has 13 residues. Trimming took 5 bases from V and 14 from J; bases not matched to a gene: 11. Germline V gene sequence: CDR1 SGHVS, CDR2 FQNEAQ. The CDR3 DNA sequence: TGTGCCAGCAGCCTAAACCGGGACAGGGGCTACTTCTTT. Its protein is CASSLNRDRGYFF.

The V gene is TRBV9, the J gene TRBJ2-2; maybe TRBD1 (6 bases). CDR3 size: 15 residues. Germline CDR1 reads SGDLS; CDR2 reads YYNGEE. The V gene lost 3 bases and the J gene lost 7 bases, with 16 bases spanning the gap. CDR3 region: CASSGGRSSHGELFF. The CDR3 region has the DNA TGTGCCAGCAGCGGGGGGCGTTCATCTCACGGGGAGCTGTTTTTT.

There are a few counts of this clone. J is TRBJ1-1 and V is TRBV9, with a tentative D call TRBD1 (5 bases). Germline V gene lookup returns CDR1 SGDLS and CDR2 YYNGEE. The CDR3 runs to 15 residues. Trimming stripped 0 bases from V and 1 base from J, with 10 bases between. CDR3 coding DNA: TGTGCCAGCAGCGTAGTCGGGGGTTCGAACACTGAAGCTTTCTTT. Amino acids: CASSVVGGSNTEAFF.

This clone was counted a single time. The rearrangement uses TRBV4-3 and TRBJ2-4; possibly TRBD1 or TRBD2 for D (6 bases each). CDR3 length: 14 amino acids. Deletions cut 2 bases from V and 9 bases from J, with 14 bases between. Looked up from germline, CDR1 is LGHNA and CDR2 is YSLEER. The CDR3 coding sequence is TGCGCCAGCAGCCAACTACCCGGAGGGGGCATTCAGTACTTC. As protein: CASSQLPGGGIQYF.

This sequence joins TRBV4-3 and TRBJ1-5; no clear D. Germline-derived CDR1 and CDR2 are LGHNA and YSLEER. This CDR3 has 15 amino acids. V gave up 1 base and J gave up 0 bases, with 7 bases separating them. In nucleotides, the CDR3 is TGCGCCAGCAGCCAAGCTAGGTTTAGCAATCAGCCCCAGCATTTT. This codes for CASSQARFSNQPQHF.

The chain has TRBV29-1 and TRBJ2-1; maybe TRBD1 (6 bases). The germline V and J ends were trimmed by 5 bases and 9 bases, with 20 bases remaining between them. The CDR3 loop spans 14 amino acids. Germline V gene data show CDR1 as SQVTM and CDR2 as ANQGSEA. CDR3 in amino acids: CSVNPGHGSSEQFF. Written as DNA, the CDR3 is TGCAGCGTTAACCCGGGACATGGTAGCAGTGAGCAGTTCTTC.

This clone was observed a few times. J is TRBJ1-2 and V is TRBV19; possibly TRBD1 for D (5 bases). The V end was cut by 3 bases, the J end by 3 bases, with 14 bases between. The CDR3 runs 15 residues. Germline CDR1 and CDR2: LNHDA and SQIVND (reference sequence). The chain's CDR3 is CASSISDAGHYGYTF. The CDR3 DNA sequence: TGTGCCAGTAGTATTTCGGACGCAGGGCACTATGGCTACACCTTC.

CDR3 loop: CATSTQSRGYEQYF. The CDR3 bases are TGTGCCACCAGCACTCAATCCCGAGGCTACGAGCAGTACTTC. This chain joins TRBV15 and TRBJ2-7, with D unclear. V was clipped by 4 bases and J by 3 bases, with 13 bases between them. This CDR3 spans 14 amino acids. Germline assignment: CDR1 LNHNV and CDR2 YYDKDF (reference sequence).

This chain connects TRBV28 to TRBJ1-1; no firm D call. With 10 bases removed from V and 0 bases from J, the gap between germline ends came to 12 bases. The V gene's germline CDR1 is MDHEN and CDR2 SYDVKM. The CDR3 consists of 13 residues. This chain's CDR3 is CATGRVLNTEAFF. CDR3 DNA sequence: TGTGCCACCGGGAGGGTCCTGAACACTGAAGCTTTCTTT.

J is TRBJ1-3 and V is TRBV7-9; maybe TRBD1 (5 bases). Looked up from germline, CDR1 is SEHNR and CDR2 is FQNEAQ (reference sequence). The CDR3 length is 19 residues. The V and J ends lost 5 bases and 2 bases respectively, with 25 bases between them. CDR3 bases: TGTGCCAGCAGCCCCAATTTACCGACAGCTGACTCTCCTGGAAACACCATATATTTT. Translating it yields CASSPNLPTADSPGNTIYF. The entire variable domain, with the rest obtained from reference TRBV7-9 and TRBJ1-3, is as follows: DTGVSQNPRHKITKRGQNVTFRCDPISEHNRLYWYRQTLGQGPEFLTYFQNEAQLEKSRLLSDRFSAERPKGSFSTLEIQRTEQGDSAMYLCASSPNLPTADSPGNTIYFGEGSWLTVV.

The V gene is TRBV27, the J gene TRBJ2-7; 8 positions match TRBD2. Per the germline V gene, CDR1 is MNHEY and CDR2 is SMNVEV (reference sequence). J lost 4 bases, V lost 6 bases, and 8 bases had no gene match. CDR3 length: 14 residues. CDR3 amino acids: CASSSAGAEYEQYF. The CDR3 DNA reads as TGTGCCAGCAGCTCAGCGGGAGCCGAATACGAGCAGTACTTC.

The chain links TRBV4-1 to TRBJ2-1; weak D call: TRBD1 (5 bases). Germline CDR1 and CDR2: MGHRA and YSYEKL. CDR3 length: 15 amino acids. Trimming cost V 4 bases and J 2 bases, with 12 bases left between them. The CDR3 sequence: CASSPSSTAYNEQFF. The DNA for the CDR3 is TGCGCCAGCAGCCCTTCCTCGACAGCCTACAATGAGCAGTTCTTC.

The chain uses TRBV7-2 and TRBJ1-2; TRBD1 is a possible D gene (5 bases). CDR1 and CDR2 from the germline V gene are SGHTA and FQGNSA. Trimming removed 1 base from V and 4 bases from J, with 7 bases in between. This CDR3 comprises 13 residues. Here the CDR3 DNA reads TGTGCCAGCAGCTTAGGGGGGAGCTATGGCTACACCTTC. It translates to CASSLGGSYGYTF. Combining the CDR3 with reference TRBV7-2 and TRBJ1-2 gives the whole variable domain GAGVSQSPSNKVTEKGKDVELRCDPISGHTALYWYRQSLGQGLEFLIYFQGNSAPDKSGLPSDRFSAERTGGSVSTLTIQRTQQEDSAVYLCASSLGGSYGYTFGSGTRLTVV.

The CDR3 nucleotides read TGCGCCAGCAGCCAAGATTACGGGGGAGAGGAAAAACTGTTTTTT. Its protein is CASSQDYGGEEKLFF. The gene calls are TRBV4-3 and TRBJ1-4, with D maybe TRBD1 (5 bases). The CDR3 is 15 residues long. CDR1 and CDR2 from the germline V gene are LGHNA and YSLEER. V lost 0 bases and J 8 bases, leaving 13 bases between the germline ends.

The chain is built from TRBV2 and TRBJ1-2, with D perhaps matching TRBD1 (5 bases). This CDR3 has 13 amino acids. Germline assignment: CDR1 SNHLY and CDR2 FYNNEI. Trimming shortened V by 7 bases and J by 2 bases, and 11 bases separated the two germline ends. The CDR3 DNA sequence: TGTGCCAGCAAAGACAGACCAAACTATGGCTACACCTTC. Its protein is CASKDRPNYGYTF.

The chain has TRBV5-6 and TRBJ2-7, with D unresolved. The CDR3 runs to 14 residues. V was trimmed by 2 bases and J by 5 bases, leaving 14 bases between them. The germline CDR1 and CDR2 sequences are SGHDT and YYEEEE. The CDR3 DNA reads as TGTGCCAGCAGCTTATTACCCCCCGGCGACGAGCAGTACTTC. Protein product: CASSLLPPGDEQYF.

V and J are TRBV11-3 and TRBJ2-7; D gene ambiguous. CDR1 is SGHNT, CDR2 YENEEA, per germline. The CDR3 is made up of 12 amino acids. V lost 0 bases, J lost 7 bases, and 7 bases lay in between. The CDR3 bases are TGTGCCAGCAGCTTAGACGGATTTGAGCAGTACTTC. Encoded protein: CASSLDGFEQYF.

This chain joins TRBV10-3 and TRBJ1-5; no reliable D call. The CDR3 runs 13 residues. Per the germline V gene, CDR1 is ENHRY and CDR2 is SYGVKD. V lost 2 bases, J lost 5 bases, and 7 bases lay in between. CDR3 DNA: TGTGCCATCAGTGAGGCTGAGGATCAGCCCCAGCATTTT. This codes for CAISEAEDQPQHF.

The rearrangement joins TRBV10-1 to TRBJ1-1, with a tentative D call TRBD1 (5 bases). Looked up from germline, CDR1 is WNHNN and CDR2 is SYGVQD (reference sequence). V lost 3 bases, J lost 3 bases, and 14 bases lay in between. There are 15 residues in the CDR3. CDR3 sequence reads: CASSDAGLGDTEAFF. The CDR3 DNA reads as TGCGCCAGCAGTGATGCAGGGTTAGGGGACACTGAAGCTTTCTTT.

On this clone: The identical CDR3 is also encoded by other nucleotide sequences in the sample. The chain recombines TRBV9 with TRBJ2-7, with D possibly being TRBD1 or TRBD2 (5 bases each). V lost 3 bases to trimming and J lost 3 bases, with 7 bases between them. Germline lookup yields CDR1 SGDLS and CDR2 YYNGEE. The CDR3 totals 12 residues. The CDR3 coding sequence is TGTGCCAGCAGCGGGGACGGCTACGAGCAGTACTTC. It translates to CASSGDGYEQYF.

The J gene is TRBJ2-2, the V gene TRBV6-4; D uncertain. Germline-derived CDR1 and CDR2 are MRHNA and SNTAGT. The CDR3 is 12 residues long. Trimming cost V 2 bases and J 2 bases, with 0 bases left between them. CDR3 DNA sequence: TGTGCCAGCAGTGACAACACCGGGGAGCTGTTTTTT. Amino acids: CASSDNTGELFF.

The CDR3 spells CASSGVRDSPNQPQHF. The CDR3 DNA reads TGTGCCAGTAGTGGAGTCAGGGACAGCCCAAATCAGCCCCAGCATTTT. The chain couples TRBV19 to TRBJ1-5, with 7 bases lining up with TRBD1. CDR3 length equals 16 residues. V dropped 5 bases and J dropped 4; count of bases not matched to a gene: 11. Germline values: CDR1 LNHDA, CDR2 SQIVND (reference sequence). The full variable domain, with the rest looked up from reference TRBV19 and TRBJ1-5, is DGGITQSPKYLFRKEGQNVTLSCEQNLNHDAMYWYRQDPGQGLRLIYYSQIVNDFQKGDIAEGYSVSREKKESFPLTVTSAQKNPTAFYLCASSGVRDSPNQPQHFGDGTRLSIL.

The chain is built from TRBV7-2 and TRBJ2-1, with 9 bases that match TRBD2. The ends lost 1 base at V and 2 bases at J; junction bases unmatched: 3. The CDR3 length is 16 residues. CDR1 SGHTA and CDR2 FQGNSA come from the germline V gene. CDR3 sequence reads: CASSLVAGGPYNEQFF. For the CDR3, the DNA is TGTGCCAGCAGCTTAGTTGCGGGAGGGCCCTACAATGAGCAGTTCTTC. Together with reference TRBV7-2 and TRBJ2-1, the CDR3 gives the full variable domain: GAGVSQSPSNKVTEKGKDVELRCDPISGHTALYWYRQSLGQGLEFLIYFQGNSAPDKSGLPSDRFSAERTGGSVSTLTIQRTQQEDSAVYLCASSLVAGGPYNEQFFGPGTRLTVL.